This T cell receptor (beta chain) was identified during a study of blood T cell repertoires in COVID-19 (dated by TCRdb to 2018 to 2020). At the level of the whole study: Samples from collaborators originated in the United States, Italy and Spain and spanned both the acute and convalescent phases of COVID-19. The repertoires were released in a freely available public database meant as a resource for research on the immune response to SARS-CoV-2. The dataset comprised deeply sampled blood TCRbeta repertoires from subjects exposed to, actively infected with, or recovered from COVID-19. Sample metadata almost always included a de-identified subject ID, COVID-19 status, age in years and sex. The samples were drawn from two sources: the first 160 participants of the ongoing ImmuneRACE study, and over 1,000 subjects contributed by 6 global collaborators. The material from the prospective study consisted of cDNA or gDNA derived from T cells, B-cell-depleted T cells, or PBMCs. HLA class I and class II types, where available, came from metadata supplied by the sample provider rather than from assay-based typing.

What the research found in general, with its limitations: The amount of clinical and demographic metadata varied by source and participant and was provided uncurated.

From the cysteine up to the phenylalanine, the CDR3 has a length of 13 residues. Just the 39-base CDR3 DNA is kept, in frame starting at base 1. CDR1 MNHEY and CDR2 SVGAGI were looked up in the germline V gene. V drops 4 bases and J drops 3 bases, leaving 9 bases in between. Collaborating institutions collected whole blood in K2EDTA tubes following their own protocols. Collaborator samples were shipped for TCRbeta analysis as frozen whole blood, isolated PBMCs, or DNA extracted from either sample type. For this clone: The antigen it recognizes is unknown. Base qualities were left out, and no much larger clone turns up one base away.

TCRbeta CDR3 regions were amplified from genomic DNA by means of the immunoSEQ Assay, a bias-controlled multiplex PCR. Under the source paper's analysis protocol: The number of nucleated cells in each sample was estimated by amplification of reference gene primers within the assay. To quantify the absolute abundance of each unique TCRbeta CDR3 rearrangement, sequence reads were collapsed and filtered. For each sample, productive Simpson clonality was calculated by taking the square root of Simpson's diversity index across productive rearrangements. The source is immuneACCESS, and TCRdb retained only in-frame sequences with V and J called. Part of the clones is not carried over; for the studies checked, unresolved V genes explain less than half of this, and the remainder is unexplained. V, J and clone size were drawn from that table, and D and trimming were deduced from the DNA. Here the sample has about 220,000 clones; approximately 81% occur a single time. The biggest ten clones account for 3.6% of the sample.

The sequencing sample was made of peripheral blood. The rearrangement combines TRBV6-5 with TRBJ1-1; the D gene identity is not certain. This receptor was obtained from a woman of 80 years or more with acute or convalescent COVID-19. The sequence in DNA is TGTGCCAGCAGTTTCGGGGTACACACTGAAGCTTTCTTT. The translation is CASSFGVHTEAFF.